This TCR beta chain was obtained from a study of early T cells in non-severe SARS-CoV-2 infection. Study-level background: The study sequenced bulk RNA from unsorted whole blood, with chains unpaired. Findings of the study overall: VDJdb-based matching was biased toward anti-spike CD8 responses and missed private and CD4 specificities.

This clonotype appeared many times. Its specificity is unknown. Separate cDNA molecules each had unique molecular identifiers attached to them. TCRdb reprocessed the 5' RACE reads with MiXCR, giving one entry per CDR3 protein. The sample has approximately 35,000 distinct CDR3 sequences; 6% to 7.5% are singletons. The CDR3 has 14 residues. The V gene lost 6 bases and the J gene lost 1 base, with 12 bases spanning the gap. The starting material was whole blood, obtained at baseline. The source of this sequence is an adult who was a healthcare worker with PCR-confirmed SARS-CoV-2 infection or an uninfected control (not recorded which). The J gene is TRBJ1-1, the V gene TRBV12-3 or TRBV12-4; unclear D gene. Here the CDR3 DNA reads TGTGCCAGCAGGTTTAGGGCAGGGAACACTGAAGCTTTCTTT. Its translation is CASRFRAGNTEAFF.